This entry lists 25 T cell receptor beta chains sequenced from one sample in a study of blood T cell repertoires in COVID-19. TCRdb's table, derived via immunoSEQ multiplex PCR, lists solely in-frame clones and lacks some. This table holds under 200,000 clones, about 80% found once. The sample was peripheral blood. The receptors here all came from a human donor with acute or convalescent COVID-19. The donor label of this sample is uncertain.

The CDR3 sequence is CASSLAGGTYNEQFF. The CDR3 DNA reads TGCGCCAGCAGCTTGGCAGGGGGCACCTACAATGAGCAGTTCTTC. The chain employs TRBV5-1 and TRBJ2-1, with 8 bases lining up with TRBD1. Germline CDR1 SGHRS, CDR2 YFSETQ. The CDR3 is made up of 15 amino acids. Germline trimming cut 0 bases from V and 2 bases from J; bases unmatched to any gene: 1.

The rearrangement links TRBV4-1 to TRBJ1-2; TRBD1 agrees at 7 bases. The CDR3 covers 17 residues. V shed 4 bases and J 6 bases; nucleotides not matched to a gene: 17. Per the germline V gene, CDR1 is MGHRA and CDR2 is YSYEKL. CDR3 region: CASSLGPTGANLDGYTF. The DNA for the CDR3 is TGCGCCAGCAGCCTCGGCCCTACAGGGGCCAATCTGGATGGCTACACCTTC.

V and J are TRBV30 and TRBJ2-3, with D perhaps TRBD2 (6 bases). CDR1 and CDR2 (germline): GTSNPN, SVGIG (reference sequence). V was shortened by 2 bases and J by 4 bases, with 10 bases between the two germline ends. The CDR3 runs 13 residues. DNA for the CDR3: TGTGCCTGGAGTCTAGCGTTGGCAGATACGCAGTATTTT. Its translation: CAWSLALADTQYF.

This clone was detected once. The V gene is TRBV5-6, the J gene TRBJ2-7; D not certain. V dropped 0 bases and J dropped 0 bases, with 10 bases sitting between them. The V gene's germline CDR1 is SGHDT and CDR2 YYEEEE. The CDR3 totals 15 residues. The CDR3 loop reads CASSLGSTSSYEQYF. Written as DNA, the CDR3 is TGTGCCAGCAGCTTGGGTTCTACCTCCTCCTACGAGCAGTACTTC.

V usage is TRBV5-6 and J usage is TRBJ2-1; D call uncertain. The CDR3 runs 14 residues. CDR1 is SGHDT, CDR2 YYEEEE, per germline. Trimming removed 2 bases from V and 3 bases from J, with 9 bases in between. The CDR3, as DNA: TGTGCCAGCAGCTTTGTCGCGAGCTACAATGAGCAGTTCTTC. As protein: CASSFVASYNEQFF.

The rearrangement links TRBV28 to TRBJ1-5, with 7 bases lining up with TRBD1. The CDR3 is made up of 17 amino acids. Germline V gene sequence: CDR1 MDHEN, CDR2 SYDVKM. V gave up 6 bases and J gave up 0 bases; unmatched junction bases: 11. The CDR3 sequence: CASSHPTGTASNQPQHF. The CDR3, as DNA: TGTGCCAGCAGCCATCCGACAGGGACAGCTAGCAATCAGCCCCAGCATTTT.

The rearrangement uses TRBV5-1 and TRBJ1-2; D gene ambiguous. Germline CDR1 reads SGHRS; CDR2 reads YFSETQ. The CDR3 is 12 amino acids. V dropped 0 bases and J dropped 6 bases, with 6 bases sitting between them. The CDR3 bases are TGCGCCAGCAGCTTGGGTCAGAATGGCTACACCTTC. It encodes CASSLGQNGYTF.

This chain connects TRBV5-4 to TRBJ1-1, with TRBD1 matching 7 bases. Germline loops: CDR1 SGHNT, CDR2 YYREEE (reference sequence). Trimming cost V 3 bases and J 5 bases; bases outside gene matches: 13. The CDR3 covers 16 residues. Here the CDR3 reads CASSSPGGRGGTEAFF. The DNA of the CDR3 is TGTGCCAGCAGCTCCCCAGGGGGGCGGGGTGGTACTGAAGCTTTCTTT.

This chain links TRBV11-2 with TRBJ1-2, with a possible D match to TRBD1 (5 bases). With 0 bases removed from V and 6 bases from J, the gap between germline ends came to 8 bases. The CDR3 is 13 residues long. Germline-derived CDR1 and CDR2 are SGHAT and FQNNGV. This CDR3 reads CASSLDRANGYTF. The DNA for the CDR3 is TGTGCCAGCAGCTTAGACAGGGCGAATGGCTACACCTTC.

The chain links TRBV6-6 to TRBJ2-7, with 8 bases that match TRBD1. Germline-derived CDR1 and CDR2 are MNHNY and SVGAGI (reference sequence). The CDR3 covers 14 residues. V lost 4 bases to trimming and J lost 3 bases; unmatched junction nucleotides: 5. CDR3 sequence: CASSSIGQGYEQYF. CDR3 bases: TGTGCCAGCAGTTCCATCGGACAGGGCTACGAGCAGTACTTC.

V gene TRBV6-5 combines with J gene TRBJ1-5, with TRBD1 matching over 8 bases. With V trimmed by 6 bases and J by 7 bases, 8 bases remained unmatched. Germline loops: CDR1 MNHEY, CDR2 SVGAGI. The CDR3 extends over 14 amino acids. CDR3 loop: CASRGRQGTQPQHF. The CDR3 DNA sequence: TGTGCCAGCAGAGGTCGACAGGGGACCCAGCCCCAGCATTTT.

This chain connects TRBV6-1 to TRBJ1-6, with a possible D match to TRBD1 (6 bases). V shed 4 bases and J shed 0 bases, with 13 bases lying between them. CDR1 and CDR2 (germline): MNHNS, SASEGT. The CDR3 is made up of 17 amino acids. The CDR3 loop reads CASSAGGLGSYNSPLHF. The CDR3 region has the DNA TGTGCCAGCAGTGCGGGGGGGCTAGGCTCCTATAATTCACCCCTCCACTTT.

This chain links TRBV28 with TRBJ1-1; no definite D call. V lost 5 bases, J lost 5 bases, and 15 bases lay in between. This CDR3 spans 14 amino acids. CDR1 MDHEN and CDR2 SYDVKM come from the germline V gene. The DNA for the CDR3 is TGTGCCAGCAGTCCCAATTGGAGGAGTACTGAAGCTTTCTTT. It specifies CASSPNWRSTEAFF. The full variable domain, rest sourced from reference TRBV28 and TRBJ1-1, is DVKVTQSSRYLVKRTGEKVFLECVQDMDHENMFWYRQDPGLGLRLIYFSYDVKMKEKGDIPEGYSVSREKKERFSLILESASTNQTSMYLCASSPNWRSTEAFFGQGTRLTVV.

The V gene is TRBV7-2, the J gene TRBJ2-3, with 10 bases aligning to TRBD2. Trimming took 5 bases from V and 5 from J; bases not matched to a gene: 7. Germline-derived CDR1 and CDR2 are SGHTA and FQGNSA. This CDR3 is built from 15 residues. The CDR3 sequence is CASSLTSGNRDTQYF. The CDR3 coding sequence is TGTGCCAGCAGCCTAACTAGCGGGAATAGAGATACGCAGTATTTT.

A single count supports this clone. The chain combines TRBV27 with TRBJ2-1; maybe TRBD2 (7 bases). CDR3 length: 15 amino acids. Germline V lookup: CDR1 MNHEY, CDR2 SMNVEV (reference sequence). Trimming shortened V by 5 bases and J by 7 bases, and 18 bases separated the two germline ends. CDR3 bases: TGTGCCAGCAGTAGAGGGGGAGGGCCGCGAAATGAGCAGTTCTTC. It specifies CASSRGGGPRNEQFF.

The chain links TRBV6-6 to TRBJ2-5; maybe TRBD1 (6 bases). The CDR3 has 15 residues. The germline gives CDR1 MNHNY, CDR2 SVGAGI (reference sequence). Trimming pared 1 base from V and 5 bases from J, leaving 14 bases between. The CDR3 protein is CASSYLAGERETQYF. As DNA, the CDR3 is TGTGCCAGCAGTTACTTAGCAGGGGAGAGGGAGACCCAGTACTTC.

This clone showed up just once. This chain uses TRBV15 with TRBJ2-5; 9 bases agree with TRBD1. The CDR3 is made up of 17 amino acids. The ends lost 6 bases at V and 12 bases at J; junction bases unmatched: 23. Germline V gene sequence: CDR1 LNHNV, CDR2 YYDKDF (reference sequence). DNA for the CDR3: TGTGCCACCAGGAACCCCTCCTCGTCGCCCACTGGGGACAGGGAGTACTTC. It yields the protein CATRNPSSSPTGDREYF.

The chain employs TRBV6-5 and TRBJ1-1; D is uncertain. Germline-derived CDR1 and CDR2 are MNHEY and SVGAGI. Trimming removed 6 bases from V and 6 bases from J, with 20 bases in between. This CDR3 has 15 residues. The CDR3 DNA is TGTGCCAGCAGCCCCATTCCTGGTGGAGTCGCTGAAGCTTTCTTT. It translates to CASSPIPGGVAEAFF.

The V gene is TRBV19, the J gene TRBJ1-1; 8 bases fit TRBD1. This CDR3 contains 15 residues. After removal of 5 bases from V and 1 base from J, the junction contained 6 bases not matched to a gene. CDR1 LNHDA and CDR2 SQIVND come from the germline V gene (reference sequence). The CDR3 DNA reads TGTGCCAGTAGTGTATCCGACAGGGGGAACACTGAAGCTTTCTTT. It yields the protein CASSVSDRGNTEAFF.

In the case of this clone: Other DNA sequences from this sample encode an identical CDR3 as well. The rearrangement links TRBV5-1 to TRBJ2-7, with 8 bases fitting TRBD1. The trim removed 4 bases at V and 4 bases at J, leaving 1 base unmatched. Germline V gene lookup returns CDR1 SGHRS and CDR2 YFSETQ. This CDR3 has 12 residues. Here the CDR3 reads CASSGQGYEQYF. The CDR3, as DNA: TGCGCCAGCAGCGGACAGGGTTACGAGCAGTACTTC.

The CDR3 loop reads CASSQDLWSPGNTIYF. DNA for the CDR3: TGTGCCAGCAGCCAAGATCTTTGGAGCCCGGGAAACACCATATATTTT. The chain joins TRBV4-2 to TRBJ1-3; no reliable D call. Germline CDR1 is LGHNA and CDR2 is YNFKEQ. Trimming pared 0 bases from V and 4 bases from J, leaving 13 bases between. The CDR3 covers 16 residues.

The chain employs TRBV7-3 and TRBJ2-5; D is ambiguous. The CDR3 loop spans 13 amino acids. V dropped 5 bases and J dropped 2 bases, with 9 bases sitting between them. Germline V lookup: CDR1 SGHTA, CDR2 FQGTGA. In nucleotides, the CDR3 is TGTGCCAGCAGCCCCCAACAACAAGAGACCCAGTACTTC. Residues: CASSPQQQETQYF.

About this clone: One end of the junction fails to match germline, which may point to a read error. This chain connects TRBV9 to TRBJ1-2, with no clear D. The CDR3 consists of 11 residues. Germline V gives CDR1 SGDLS, CDR2 YYNGEE. DNA of the CDR3: TGTGCCAGCAGCGTGCCGGGTTTCCTACTCTTC. Its protein is CASSVPGFLLF. Full variable domain (remainder filled in from reference TRBV9 and TRBJ1-2): DSGVTQTPKHLITATGQRVTLRCSPRSGDLSVYWYQQSLDQGLQFLIQYYNGEERAKGNILERFSAQQFPDLHSELNLSSLELGDSALYFCASSVPGFLLFGSGTRLTVV.

This clone was detected once. The DNA for the CDR3 is TGTGCCACCTCGACCGGGACTAGCGGGGGGGGTGAGCAGTTCTTC. It is translated as CATSTGTSGGGEQFF. The V and J genes are TRBV19 and TRBJ2-1; 16 nucleotides match TRBD2. Germline CDR1 and CDR2: LNHDA and SQIVND (reference sequence). Losses at the gene ends were 10 bases for V and 9 bases for J; bases not matched to a gene: 9. The CDR3 covers 15 residues.

The CDR3 is CASREVRGRGEKLFF. CDR3 nucleotides: TGTGCCAGCAGAGAGGTACGAGGGCGAGGTGAAAAACTGTTTTTT. The V and J genes are TRBV6-5 and TRBJ1-4; D is undetermined. Looked up from germline, CDR1 is MNHEY and CDR2 is SVGAGI. Trimming took off 6 bases at V and 7 bases at J, with 18 bases between the two ends. The CDR3 runs to 15 residues.